These 31 T cell receptor beta chains originate from one sample sequenced in a study of cytomegalovirus exposure and HLA in healthy donors. This PCR relied on a set of 60 Vbeta primers and 13 Jbeta primers. Produced via immunoSEQ multiplex PCR; TCRdb's table is partial and in-frame only. In the table there are some 190,000 clones, less than 90% of which are singletons. Material: PBMCs. The receptor set was obtained from a girl between 5 and 17 years old in good health and CMV-seropositive.

The chain employs TRBV30 and TRBJ1-3; TRBD1 matches 10 bases. Germline V gene data show CDR1 as GTSNPN and CDR2 as SVGIG (reference sequence). V lost 2 bases to trimming and J lost 1 base; unmatched junction nucleotides: 5. CDR3 length: 16 amino acids. The DNA for the CDR3 is TGTGCCTGGAGTCCGGGACAGGGGTTTTCTGGAAACACCATATATTTT. Translated: CAWSPGQGFSGNTIYF.

J is TRBJ2-1 and V is TRBV5-1; tentatively, D is TRBD2 (6 bases). V gave up 7 bases and J gave up 9 bases, with 23 bases separating them. The germline gives CDR1 SGHRS, CDR2 YFSETQ. This CDR3 is built from 15 residues. The CDR3 DNA reads as TGCGCCAGCCAACGAGACGGGGGAATATTGGGTGAGCAGTTCTTC. Its protein product is CASQRDGGILGEQFF.

This clone was seen just once. V and J are TRBV7-2 and TRBJ1-2; 7 bases agree with TRBD1. V shed 5 bases and J 7 bases; nucleotides not matched to a gene: 4. CDR3 length equals 12 residues. From germline, CDR1 is SGHTA and CDR2 FQGNSA. In DNA, the CDR3 is TGTGCCAGCAGCCCAGGGGGGAGTGGCTACACCTTC. Its translation: CASSPGGSGYTF.

The V and J genes are TRBV5-4 and TRBJ2-1; 8 bases agree with TRBD1. Per germline, CDR1 SGHNT and CDR2 YYREEE (reference sequence). The V segment lost 0 bases and the J segment 5 bases; nucleotides outside the gene matches: 10. The CDR3 has 17 residues. CDR3 sequence (DNA): TGTGCCAGCAGCTTGGTCAGACAGGGGCGCCCCCACAATGAGCAGTTCTTC. This codes for CASSLVRQGRPHNEQFF.

The genes are TRBV5-1 and TRBJ2-7, with 7 positions matching TRBD1. The length of the CDR3 is 13 residues. V was pared by 2 bases and J by 5 bases, with 4 bases of the junction left unmatched. Germline V gene data show CDR1 as SGHRS and CDR2 as YFSETQ. This chain's CDR3 is CASSFRQGDEQYF. The CDR3 DNA is TGCGCCAGCAGCTTCCGACAGGGCGACGAGCAGTACTTC.

The V gene is TRBV18, the J gene TRBJ1-2, with D unresolved. The CDR3 totals 16 residues. V was shortened by 5 bases and J by 2 bases, with 18 bases between the two germline ends. Germline loops: CDR1 KGHSH, CDR2 LQKENI. The CDR3 DNA follows: TGTGCCAGCTCAGCCGTCCGAGGCCGCGGAAACTATGGCTACACCTTC. This codes for CASSAVRGRGNYGYTF.

The count of this clone is one. The genes are TRBV30 and TRBJ2-3; 12 nucleotides align to TRBD2. CDR1 GTSNPN and CDR2 SVGIG come from the germline V gene (reference sequence). Germline trimming cut 2 bases from V and 2 bases from J; bases unmatched to any gene: 5. The CDR3 has 16 amino acids. This chain's CDR3 is CAWSPGLAGNTDTQYF. CDR3 bases: TGTGCCTGGAGTCCTGGACTAGCGGGGAACACAGATACGCAGTATTTT.

The chain is built from TRBV5-1 and TRBJ1-4, with 8 bases matching TRBD1. Trimming took 4 bases from V and 0 from J; bases not matched to a gene: 11. Germline loops: CDR1 SGHRS, CDR2 YFSETQ. This CDR3 has 18 residues. Here the CDR3 reads CASSPLWDRTATNEKLFF. In DNA form, the CDR3 reads TGCGCCAGCAGCCCGCTGTGGGACAGGACTGCAACTAATGAAAAACTGTTTTTT.

This clone was seen a handful of times. The genes are TRBV5-1 and TRBJ2-7; TRBD1 agrees at 7 bases. The germline gives CDR1 SGHRS, CDR2 YFSETQ. The length of the CDR3 is 15 residues. With 0 bases clipped from V and 5 bases from J, the junction kept 8 bases outside the gene matches. This chain's CDR3 is CASSLAKTGPNEQYF. CDR3 nucleotide sequence: TGCGCCAGCAGCTTGGCCAAGACAGGGCCTAACGAGCAGTACTTC.

The chain employs TRBV27 and TRBJ2-1; maybe TRBD2 (5 bases). CDR1 and CDR2 from the germline V gene are MNHEY and SMNVEV (reference sequence). Trimming took off 5 bases at V and 10 bases at J, with 21 bases between the two ends. The CDR3 runs to 15 residues. DNA for the CDR3: TGTGCCAGCAGTCTAACTAGAGACTTTGGCAGGGAGCAGTTCTTC. Protein: CASSLTRDFGREQFF.

The rearrangement uses TRBV29-1 and TRBJ2-7, with TRBD2 matching over 16 bases. The CDR3 loop spans 19 amino acids. Germline trimming cut 4 bases from V and 1 base from J; bases unmatched to any gene: 13. Germline assignment: CDR1 SQVTM and CDR2 ANQGSEA. The CDR3 loop is CSVGGYTGLAGGSSYEQYF. In nucleotides, the CDR3 is TGCAGCGTTGGAGGGTATACGGGACTAGCGGGAGGGTCTTCCTACGAGCAGTACTTC.

V gene TRBV6-1 combines with J gene TRBJ1-5; 7 positions match TRBD1. The CDR3 is 14 residues long. CDR1 is MNHNS, CDR2 SASEGT, per germline. Trimming cost V 6 bases and J 4 bases; bases outside gene matches: 6. The CDR3 region is CASSIDRVNQPQHF. Here the CDR3 DNA reads TGTGCCAGCAGCATTGACAGGGTTAATCAGCCCCAGCATTTT.

The V gene is TRBV18, the J gene TRBJ2-5; tentative D call: TRBD1 (5 bases). CDR1 is KGHSH, CDR2 LQKENI, per germline. V lost 6 bases to trimming and J lost 1 base, with 15 bases between them. The CDR3 is made up of 15 amino acids. The CDR3 protein is CASSRTLQGQETQYF. The CDR3 bases are TGTGCCAGCTCCCGCACCCTGCAGGGCCAAGAGACCCAGTACTTC.

The chain links TRBV27 to TRBJ2-7; tentative D call: TRBD1 (7 bases). CDR1 is MNHEY and CDR2 is SMNVEV in the germline V gene (reference sequence). V was clipped by 5 bases and J by 6 bases, with 17 bases between them. The CDR3 has 14 residues. The CDR3 here is CASSPGGTASEQYF. The CDR3, as DNA: TGTGCCAGCAGTCCTGGGGGGACAGCAAGCGAGCAGTACTTC.

V and J are TRBV7-8 and TRBJ1-1; no clear D gene. In germline, CDR1 is SGHVS, CDR2 FQNEAQ. The V gene lost 3 bases and the J gene lost 3 bases, with 8 bases spanning the gap. The CDR3 has 13 residues. This CDR3 reads CASSFGLDTEAFF. For the CDR3, the DNA is TGTGCCAGCAGCTTTGGACTCGACACTGAAGCTTTCTTT.

The chain uses TRBV19 and TRBJ2-7; perhaps TRBD2 as D (6 bases). This CDR3 is built from 14 residues. V lost 1 base and J lost 1, with 8 bases in between. Germline loops: CDR1 LNHDA, CDR2 SQIVND (reference sequence). The CDR3 nucleotides read TGTGCCAGTAGTATAGCGGAGGGATCCTACGAGCAGTACTTC. Encoded protein: CASSIAEGSYEQYF.

The genes are TRBV10-3 and TRBJ1-3; D possibly corresponds to TRBD1 (6 bases). The V end was cut by 6 bases, the J end by 0 bases, with 12 bases between. The CDR3 covers 15 residues. The germline V gene encodes CDR1 ENHRY and CDR2 SYGVKD. The CDR3 DNA sequence: TGTGCCATCAGGGACAGCCAGAGCTCTGGAAACACCATATATTTT. This sequence encodes CAIRDSQSSGNTIYF.

The chain joins TRBV7-9 to TRBJ2-5, with D possibly matching TRBD2 (5 bases). Trimming pared 3 bases from V and 2 bases from J, leaving 7 bases between. Germline values: CDR1 SEHNR, CDR2 FQNEAQ (reference sequence). This CDR3 is 13 amino acids long. The CDR3 here is CASSFSGQETQYF. The CDR3, as DNA: TGTGCCAGCAGCTTCAGCGGACAAGAGACCCAGTACTTC. The entire variable domain, with the rest obtained from reference TRBV7-9 and TRBJ2-5, is as follows: DTGVSQNPRHKITKRGQNVTFRCDPISEHNRLYWYRQTLGQGPEFLTYFQNEAQLEKSRLLSDRFSAERPKGSFSTLEIQRTEQGDSAMYLCASSFSGQETQYFGPGTRLLVL.

CDR3: CASSPGTEGEKLFF. CDR3 nucleotides: TGTGCCAGCAGTCCGGGGACGGAGGGGGAAAAACTGTTTTTT. The chain joins TRBV6-1 to TRBJ1-4, with a tentative D call TRBD1 (5 bases). Germline V CDR1 and CDR2: MNHNS, SASEGT. This CDR3 spans 14 amino acids. The V gene lost 5 bases and the J gene lost 8 bases, with 15 bases spanning the gap.

The rearrangement uses TRBV28 and TRBJ2-7, with D maybe TRBD2 (7 bases). The V gene lost 5 bases and the J gene lost 0 bases, with 17 bases spanning the gap. Germline V gives CDR1 MDHEN, CDR2 SYDVKM. The CDR3 has 16 amino acids. The DNA for the CDR3 is TGTGCCAGCAGTAGCGGGACACCACAGATCTCCTACGAGCAGTACTTC. Translation: CASSSGTPQISYEQYF.

The chain is built from TRBV7-2 and TRBJ1-2; D is possibly TRBD1 (5 bases). Trimming pared 5 bases from V and 5 bases from J, leaving 9 bases between. The CDR3 covers 12 residues. The germline V gene has CDR1 SGHTA and CDR2 FQGNSA. CDR3 amino acids: CASSVDSYGYTF. CDR3 sequence (DNA): TGTGCCAGCAGCGTCGACAGTTATGGCTACACCTTC.

The chain combines TRBV7-9 with TRBJ2-5; 10 nucleotides align to TRBD2. The CDR3 length is 17 residues. V lost 1 base and J lost 1; bases outside the gene matches: 6. Germline lookup yields CDR1 SEHNR and CDR2 FQNEAQ (reference sequence). The CDR3 region has the DNA TGTGCCAGCAGCTTAGGTTTAGCGGGAGGACTCCAAGAGACCCAGTACTTC. Residues: CASSLGLAGGLQETQYF.

V is TRBV7-8 and J is TRBJ2-1, with TRBD2 identical over 9 bases. CDR3 length: 15 residues. CDR1 is SGHVS, CDR2 FQNEAQ, per germline. V trimming: 5 bases; J trimming: 10 bases; junction bases outside the gene matches: 12. CDR3 protein: CASSLIAGASREQFF. The DNA of the CDR3 is TGTGCCAGCAGCCTAATAGCGGGAGCCTCTCGCGAGCAGTTCTTC.

This chain links TRBV7-8 with TRBJ1-2; D remains ambiguous. This CDR3 has 14 amino acids. The germline V and J ends were trimmed by 1 base and 2 bases, with 8 bases remaining between them. Germline CDR1 SGHVS, CDR2 FQNEAQ. Here the CDR3 DNA reads TGTGCCAGCAGCTTAGGGCATTCCAACTATGGCTACACCTTC. It yields the protein CASSLGHSNYGYTF.

The chain has TRBV7-3 and TRBJ2-5, with TRBD2 as a possible D gene (6 bases). The ends were cut back, 0 bases at V and 4 bases at J, with 12 bases in the middle. Germline CDR1 SGHTA, CDR2 FQGTGA. The CDR3 loop spans 15 amino acids. In DNA form, the CDR3 reads TGTGCCAGCAGCTTAACGGGGGGAATGGGAGAGACCCAGTACTTC. Its protein is CASSLTGGMGETQYF.

This clone occurred a few times. CDR3 sequence reads: CASSSRGQGNGYTF. The CDR3 nucleotides are TGTGCCAGTAGTAGTCGGGGACAGGGAAACGGCTACACCTTC. The gene calls are TRBV19 and TRBJ1-2; 9 nucleotides align to TRBD1. The germline CDR1 and CDR2 sequences are LNHDA and SQIVND (reference sequence). CDR3 size: 14 residues. With 4 bases clipped from V and 8 bases from J, the junction kept 8 bases outside the gene matches. Full variable domain (missing parts from reference TRBV19 and TRBJ1-2): DGGITQSPKYLFRKEGQNVTLSCEQNLNHDAMYWYRQDPGQGLRLIYYSQIVNDFQKGDIAEGYSVSREKKESFPLTVTSAQKNPTAFYLCASSSRGQGNGYTFGSGTRLTVV.

The V call is TRBV25-1, the J call TRBJ2-3, with 9 bases aligning to TRBD2. V trimming: 1 base; J trimming: 3 bases; junction bases outside the gene matches: 5. Germline loops: CDR1 MGHDK, CDR2 SYGVNS. The CDR3 contains 16 residues. DNA for the CDR3: TGTGCCAGCAGTGAATTAGCGGGAGTGGGTACAGATACGCAGTATTTT. This encodes CASSELAGVGTDTQYF.

J is TRBJ2-1 and V is TRBV6-5, with 9 bases that match TRBD2. Germline CDR1 and CDR2: MNHEY and SVGAGI. V was pared by 6 bases and J by 8 bases, with 11 bases of the junction left unmatched. CDR3 length equals 15 residues. CDR3 region: CASRPGLAGSDEQFF. DNA of the CDR3: TGTGCCAGCAGGCCGGGACTAGCTGGTTCGGATGAGCAGTTCTTC.

This chain joins TRBV11-2 and TRBJ2-5, with TRBD2 matching 11 bases. The CDR3 contains 15 residues. CDR1 and CDR2 from the germline V gene are SGHAT and FQNNGV. Trimming cost V 7 bases and J 2 bases; bases outside gene matches: 6. CDR3 sequence: CASTILAGGQETQYF. For the CDR3, the DNA is TGTGCCAGCACCATCCTAGCGGGAGGTCAAGAGACCCAGTACTTC.

V is TRBV27 and J is TRBJ2-5; 10 bases match TRBD1. The trim removed 7 bases at V and 1 base at J, leaving 9 bases unmatched. This CDR3 is built from 16 residues. The germline V gene has CDR1 MNHEY and CDR2 SMNVEV (reference sequence). The CDR3 region has the DNA TGTGCCAGCATCCCAAGGACAGGGGGAGGCCAAGAGACCCAGTACTTC. Amino acids: CASIPRTGGGQETQYF.

This chain uses TRBV9 with TRBJ2-7; no reliable D call. The germline gives CDR1 SGDLS, CDR2 YYNGEE. V lost 4 bases and J lost 1, with 15 bases in between. The CDR3 runs to 15 residues. CDR3 sequence: CASSIDPSSSYEQYF. For the CDR3, the DNA is TGTGCCAGCAGCATCGATCCCTCGAGTTCCTACGAGCAGTACTTC.